The 6 T cell receptor beta chains reported below all come from one sample, sequenced in a study of early T cells in non-severe SARS-CoV-2 infection. TCRdb processed the 5' RACE reads anew with MiXCR; each CDR3 protein has one entry. The sample consists of about 58,000 distinct CDR3 sequences, 6.5% to 8.5% of them appearing once. Sequencing used whole blood. The receptors were sampled from an adult who was a healthcare worker with PCR-confirmed SARS-CoV-2 infection or an uninfected control (not recorded which).

In this sample, this clonotype turned up many times. The rearrangement joins TRBV28 to TRBJ2-5; D remains unclear. The CDR3 runs to 14 residues. V gave up 3 bases and J gave up 4 bases, with 12 bases separating them. The germline V gene encodes CDR1 MDHEN and CDR2 SYDVKM. Here the CDR3 reads CASSLLRNLETQYF. CDR3 coding DNA: TGTGCCAGCAGTTTGTTACGTAACCTAGAGACCCAGTACTTC.

The gene calls are TRBV2 and TRBJ2-7; D perhaps matches TRBD2 (6 bases). This CDR3 spans 15 amino acids. Trimming cost V 1 base and J 6 bases, with 16 bases left between them. The germline V gene encodes CDR1 SNHLY and CDR2 FYNNEI. The CDR3: CASSEGGTEYFEQYF. As DNA, the CDR3 is TGTGCCAGCAGTGAAGGCGGGACTGAATACTTCGAGCAGTACTTC.

At least ten counts were recorded for this clonotype. The chain recombines TRBV11-2 with TRBJ2-3; no definite D call. The CDR3 is 16 amino acids. The V gene lost 3 bases and the J gene lost 3 bases, with 16 bases spanning the gap. Germline CDR1 and CDR2: SGHAT and FQNNGV. The chain's CDR3 is CASSLAWTAWTDTQYF. CDR3 in DNA: TGTGCCAGCAGCTTGGCGTGGACCGCCTGGACAGATACGCAGTATTTT.

In its sample, this clonotype was seen many times. This sequence joins TRBV5-4 and TRBJ1-1; unclear D gene. Trimming took off 3 bases at V and 3 bases at J, with 6 bases between the two ends. CDR3 length: 12 amino acids. In germline, CDR1 is SGHNT, CDR2 YYREEE (reference sequence). DNA of the CDR3: TGTGCCAGCAGCTCTGAGTACACTGAAGCTTTCTTT. Protein product: CASSSEYTEAFF.

The chain carries TRBV27 and TRBJ2-7; 7 nucleotides match TRBD2. The V gene end was trimmed by 2 bases and the J gene end by 2 bases; junction bases not matched to a gene: 6. Per germline, CDR1 MNHEY and CDR2 SMNVEV (reference sequence). The CDR3 runs to 15 residues. CDR3 residues: CASSLASGETYEQYF. The CDR3 bases are TGTGCCAGCAGTTTAGCTAGCGGAGAAACCTACGAGCAGTACTTC.

This clonotype was counted many times. V and J are TRBV19 and TRBJ2-5; D is uncertain. Trimming took 0 bases from V and 4 from J, leaving 6 bases between them. This CDR3 comprises 13 residues. CDR1 and CDR2 (germline): LNHDA, SQIVND (reference sequence). CDR3 in amino acids: CASSIDRGETQYF. CDR3 sequence (DNA): TGTGCCAGTAGTATAGATCGAGGAGAGACCCAGTACTTC.